This T cell receptor beta chain was sequenced for a study of cytomegalovirus exposure and HLA in healthy donors. Background on the study: Among 398 genotyped donors, about 80% fell in the Caucasian-associated ancestry cluster.

Study observations and caveats: Certain sequence variants were highly shared and formed a cluster, and this cluster was likely a sequencing artifact. It has been reported that TCR beta sequences accurately predicted the HLA-A and HLA-B alleles of most subjects. Within an earlier analysis, most TCR beta V segments proved productive either about 87% or about 30% of the time.

This CDR3 region has 14 residues. Germline values: CDR1 SGHTA, CDR2 FQGNSA. V was shortened by 3 bases and J by 4 bases, with 12 bases between the two germline ends. PCR was performed using 60 Vbeta and 13 Jbeta primers. TCRdb's table, derived via immunoSEQ multiplex PCR, lists solely in-frame clones and lacks some. The top ten clones hold roughly 7% of a sample with some 130,000 clones, around four fifths of them seen once. With regard to this clone: Its antigen is not identified.

V usage is TRBV7-2 and J usage is TRBJ1-2, with D possibly matching TRBD1 (6 bases). The sequenced sample consisted of PBMCs. The sequence was obtained from a male donor in good health and CMV-seronegative. CDR3 nucleotide sequence: TGTGCCAGCAGCTTGCAGGGGCCTGTCTATGGCTACACCTTC. Its translation: CASSLQGPVYGYTF.